These 32 T cell receptor beta chains originate from one sample sequenced in a study of OX40 agonist ivuxolimab in advanced cancers. This table comes from immunoSEQ multiplex PCR, and its TCRdb copy is limited to in-frame clones, with some not included. In the table there are 65,000 to 95,000 clones, around 83% of which are singletons. Sample: CD4+ or CD8+ T cells sorted from blood, taken in a trial of the OX40 agonist ivuxolimab. All receptors come from an adult with an advanced solid tumor such as melanoma, head and neck, liver or kidney cancer.

The V and J genes are TRBV5-5 and TRBJ2-3; 11 bases are a match to TRBD1. CDR1 SGHKS and CDR2 YYEKEE come from the germline V gene (reference sequence). The ends lost 5 bases at V and 4 bases at J; junction bases unmatched: 3. CDR3 length: 14 amino acids. CDR3 sequence: CASRGTGGADTQYF. CDR3 DNA sequence: TGTGCCAGCAGGGGGACAGGGGGTGCAGATACGCAGTATTTT.

This rearrangement joins TRBV11-3 to TRBJ1-1, with D maybe TRBD1 (6 bases). Germline CDR1 and CDR2: SGHNT and YENEEA. Trimming stripped 5 bases from V and 4 bases from J, with 14 bases between. The CDR3 has 14 residues. The CDR3 protein is CASSRGGQGTEAFF. CDR3 in DNA: TGTGCCAGCAGCCGCGGGGGGCAGGGCACTGAAGCTTTCTTT.

The J gene is TRBJ1-5, the V gene TRBV5-1; TRBD1 might be the D (5 bases). Per the germline V gene, CDR1 is SGHRS and CDR2 is YFSETQ. This CDR3 spans 16 amino acids. Deletions cut 0 bases from V and 2 bases from J, with 12 bases between. CDR3 nucleotide sequence: TGCGCCAGCAGCTTGGGGCCGGGGCAGGGCAATCAGCCCCAGCATTTT. Translation: CASSLGPGQGNQPQHF.

The J gene is TRBJ2-7, the V gene TRBV5-1; D unclear. V lost 5 bases and J lost 3, with 6 bases in between. Per germline, CDR1 SGHRS and CDR2 YFSETQ. The CDR3 is made up of 11 amino acids. CDR3 sequence: CASRGFYEQYF. The CDR3, as DNA: TGCGCCAGCAGGGGGTTCTACGAGCAGTACTTC.

The CDR3 sequence is CASSQGQVGPYEQYF. In nucleotides, the CDR3 is TGTGCCAGCTCGCAGGGACAGGTTGGACCCTACGAGCAGTACTTC. The chain recombines TRBV18 with TRBJ2-7; 8 bases are a match to TRBD1. This CDR3 is built from 15 residues. Germline CDR1 reads KGHSH; CDR2 reads LQKENI. With 6 bases clipped from V and 2 bases from J, the junction kept 9 bases outside the gene matches.

The chain couples TRBV2 to TRBJ1-5; weak D call: TRBD1 (5 bases). Trimming shortened V by 5 bases and J by 3 bases, and 11 bases separated the two germline ends. The germline CDR1 and CDR2 sequences are SNHLY and FYNNEI. This CDR3 region has 14 residues. CDR3 loop: CASSPTVANQPQHF. As DNA, the CDR3 is TGTGCCAGCAGTCCGACAGTTGCCAATCAGCCCCAGCATTTT. The full variable domain, rest sourced from reference TRBV2 and TRBJ1-5, is EPEVTQTPSHQVTQMGQEVILRCVPISNHLYFYWYRQILGQKVEFLVSFYNNEISEKSEIFDDQFSVERPDGSNFTLKIRSTKLEDSAMYFCASSPTVANQPQHFGDGTRLSIL.

This clone was detected once. The rearrangement joins TRBV11-2 to TRBJ2-1; 8 bases are a match to TRBD2. This CDR3 has 14 residues. Per germline, CDR1 SGHAT and CDR2 FQNNGV. J lost 11 bases, V lost 3 bases, and 9 bases had no gene match. The CDR3 here is CASSFIPQREQQFF. In DNA, the CDR3 is TGTGCCAGCAGCTTCATCCCTCAGCGGGAGCAGCAGTTCTTC.

The chain carries TRBV6-1 and TRBJ2-3, with 11 nucleotides matching TRBD2. The CDR3 consists of 18 residues. V trimming: 0 bases; J trimming: 3 bases; junction bases outside the gene matches: 8. The germline CDR1 and CDR2 sequences are MNHNS and SASEGT. The CDR3 sequence is CASSEARLAGGGTDTQYF. CDR3 coding DNA: TGTGCCAGCAGTGAAGCGCGGCTAGCGGGGGGTGGTACAGATACGCAGTATTTT.

The chain links TRBV5-1 to TRBJ1-6; TRBD1 might be the D (5 bases). The CDR3 has 14 residues. Germline CDR1 SGHRS, CDR2 YFSETQ. V was trimmed by 0 bases and J by 7 bases, leaving 8 bases between them. In nucleotides, the CDR3 is TGCGCCAGCAGCTTGGGGGACGTGAATTCACCCCTCCACTTT. Its translation: CASSLGDVNSPLHF.

To note about this clone: This specimen includes other DNA sequences encoding the same CDR3. The chain uses TRBV11-3 and TRBJ2-3; D unclear. The germline V gene has CDR1 SGHNT and CDR2 YENEEA. Trimming removed 3 bases at V and 3 bases at J, with 1 base between. The CDR3 has 11 amino acids. CDR3 nucleotide sequence: TGTGCCAGCAGCTTTACAGATACGCAGTATTTT. It specifies CASSFTDTQYF.

This sequence joins TRBV6-1 and TRBJ1-2, with TRBD1 as a possible D gene (5 bases). V lost 4 bases and J lost 3, with 6 bases in between. Germline V gene data show CDR1 as MNHNS and CDR2 as SASEGT. This CDR3 has 12 amino acids. The CDR3 sequence: CASSATDYGYTF. The CDR3 DNA is TGTGCCAGCAGTGCGACAGACTATGGCTACACCTTC.

The chain recombines TRBV11-3 with TRBJ2-3; D not certain. V was shortened by 5 bases and J by 0 bases, with 9 bases between the two germline ends. The CDR3 has 14 amino acids. CDR1 and CDR2 (germline): SGHNT, YENEEA. CDR3 in DNA: TGTGCCAGCAGCCCGGTTTCTAGCACAGATACGCAGTATTTT. It is translated as CASSPVSSTDTQYF.

This clone has only a few counts. Here the CDR3 DNA reads TGTGCCAGCAGCTTAGGGACTAGCGGGGCCTACAATGAGCAGTTCTTC. This codes for CASSLGTSGAYNEQFF. The rearrangement joins TRBV7-8 to TRBJ2-1, with 12 bases fitting TRBD2. V trimming: 1 base; J trimming: 2 bases; junction bases outside the gene matches: 0. Germline V CDR1 and CDR2: SGHVS, FQNEAQ. CDR3 size: 16 residues.

This sequence joins TRBV5-6 and TRBJ2-7; D ambiguous. Germline lookup yields CDR1 SGHDT and CDR2 YYEEEE. V gave up 1 base and J gave up 5 bases, with 13 bases separating them. The CDR3 length is 14 residues. The CDR3 coding sequence is TGTGCCAGCAGCTTGTACAGCCCCAAGAACGAGCAGTACTTC. This gives the protein CASSLYSPKNEQYF.

The rearrangement joins TRBV6-5 to TRBJ1-1; 7 bases map to TRBD1. After removal of 9 bases from V and 1 base from J, the junction contained 11 bases not matched to a gene. CDR1 MNHEY and CDR2 SVGAGI come from the germline V gene. The CDR3 has 15 amino acids. The CDR3 DNA sequence: TGTGCCAGGGAGGCGGGGCAGGGGGAGAACACTGAAGCTTTCTTT. This sequence encodes CAREAGQGENTEAFF.

This chain joins TRBV18 and TRBJ2-4, with a possible D match to TRBD1 (6 bases). Trimming took 6 bases from V and 10 from J, leaving 19 bases between them. The CDR3 is 14 amino acids. Germline V lookup: CDR1 KGHSH, CDR2 LQKENI. CDR3: CASSPDSVLGIQYF. CDR3 nucleotide sequence: TGTGCCAGCTCGCCGGACAGTGTTTTAGGTATTCAGTACTTC.

This chain joins TRBV14 and TRBJ2-1; D is ambiguous. Per germline, CDR1 SGHDN and CDR2 FVKESK. V lost 2 bases, J lost 7 bases, and 6 bases lay in between. The CDR3 is made up of 12 amino acids. In nucleotides, the CDR3 is TGTGCCAGCAGCCAAACCTTGAATGAGCAGTTCTTC. Translated: CASSQTLNEQFF.

This clone has only one observation. The chain uses TRBV6-4 and TRBJ2-3; 10 bases fit TRBD2. Germline CDR1 and CDR2: MRHNA and SNTAGT. The CDR3 runs 18 residues. The V and J ends lost 6 bases and 3 bases, in that order; junction bases with no gene match: 15. In DNA form, the CDR3 reads TGTGCCAGCAGCCCGACTGGGCTAGCGGGGGCCGGAACAGATACGCAGTATTTT. Its protein is CASSPTGLAGAGTDTQYF.

This clone was seen more than once but under ten times. CDR3 protein: CASSFNRAGETQYF. CDR3 DNA sequence: TGTGCCAGCAGCTTCAACAGGGCGGGGGAGACCCAGTACTTC. The chain is built from TRBV7-2 and TRBJ2-5; perhaps D is TRBD1 or TRBD2 (6 bases each). V shed 3 bases and J shed 5 bases, with 13 bases lying between them. The CDR3 extends over 14 amino acids. Germline assignment: CDR1 SGHTA and CDR2 FQGNSA.

This clone has just one count. The V and J genes are TRBV5-1 and TRBJ2-5; D is tentatively TRBD1 or TRBD2 (5 bases each). The length of the CDR3 is 14 residues. V lost 3 bases, J lost 1 base, and 10 bases lay in between. The germline V gene encodes CDR1 SGHRS and CDR2 YFSETQ. CDR3 in amino acids: CASSYGATQETQYF. The CDR3 bases are TGCGCCAGCAGCTACGGGGCGACCCAAGAGACCCAGTACTTC.

About this clone itself: The sample carries other DNA sequences with the same CDR3. The rearrangement joins TRBV6-6 to TRBJ2-3; the D is unclear. Trimming took 2 bases from V and 5 from J, leaving 5 bases between them. The CDR3 has 12 amino acids. CDR1 is MNHNY, CDR2 SVGAGI, per germline (reference sequence). The CDR3 DNA is TGTGCCAGCAGTTACAGAGGAGATACGCAGTATTTT. Its translation is CASSYRGDTQYF.

The chain uses TRBV5-1 and TRBJ2-5, with no clear D. Germline CDR1 and CDR2: SGHRS and YFSETQ. Trimming stripped 0 bases from V and 0 bases from J, with 6 bases between. This CDR3 region has 14 residues. CDR3 DNA: TGCGCCAGCAGCTTGGGGGCGTACCAAGAGACCCAGTACTTC. Protein: CASSLGAYQETQYF.

The rearrangement uses TRBV30 and TRBJ1-1; no clear D. V was shortened by 4 bases and J by 5 bases, with 11 bases between the two germline ends. This CDR3 is built from 12 residues. Per the germline V gene, CDR1 is GTSNPN and CDR2 is SVGIG (reference sequence). The CDR3 region is CAWNLRGTEAFF. CDR3 bases: TGTGCCTGGAACCTAAGAGGTACTGAAGCTTTCTTT.

The chain has TRBV14 and TRBJ2-6; D not resolved. This CDR3 is 13 amino acids long. V lost 1 base to trimming and J lost 3 bases, with 1 base between them. Looked up from germline, CDR1 is SGHDN and CDR2 is FVKESK. The CDR3 sequence: CASSQGGANVLTF. CDR3 bases: TGTGCCAGCAGCCAAGGTGGGGCCAACGTCCTGACTTTC.

The chain has TRBV2 and TRBJ2-1; possibly TRBD1 for D (8 bases). This CDR3 has 14 amino acids. Germline V gene lookup returns CDR1 SNHLY and CDR2 FYNNEI. V lost 6 bases and J 7 bases, leaving 16 bases between the germline ends. CDR3 protein: CASRTGGVLNEQFF. The CDR3 DNA is TGTGCCAGCAGAACAGGGGGGGTGTTGAATGAGCAGTTCTTC.

V gene TRBV30 combines with J gene TRBJ2-1; the match to TRBD1 covers 7 bases. The V segment lost 0 bases and the J segment 1 base; nucleotides outside the gene matches: 3. The CDR3 runs to 15 residues. Germline values: CDR1 GTSNPN, CDR2 SVGIG (reference sequence). For the CDR3, the DNA is TGTGCCTGGAGTGTACCACAGGGGTCCTACAATGAGCAGTTCTTC. Its translation is CAWSVPQGSYNEQFF.

The genes are TRBV7-2 and TRBJ2-7; 8 nucleotides match TRBD1. This CDR3 contains 13 residues. CDR1 is SGHTA, CDR2 FQGNSA, per germline. Trimming at V came to 5 bases and at J to 7 bases, leaving 7 bases not matched to a gene. The CDR3 DNA sequence: TGTGCCAGCAGCACCCGGACAGGGTTTGAGCAGTACTTC. It translates to CASSTRTGFEQYF.

This chain links TRBV7-9 with TRBJ2-7; perhaps TRBD2 as D (6 bases). Germline CDR1 reads SEHNR; CDR2 reads FQNEAQ (reference sequence). Trimming took off 4 bases at V and 3 bases at J, with 16 bases between the two ends. This CDR3 spans 15 amino acids. CDR3 nucleotide sequence: TGTGCCAGCAGCTCCGCGGACTATCGAATCTACGAGCAGTACTTC. It translates to CASSSADYRIYEQYF.

This sequence joins TRBV2 and TRBJ2-5, with 11 bases identical to TRBD2. CDR1 SNHLY and CDR2 FYNNEI come from the germline V gene. V lost 6 bases to trimming and J lost 7 bases; unmatched junction nucleotides: 7. This CDR3 is 14 amino acids long. The CDR3 reads CASSPLAGAGTQYF. CDR3 DNA: TGTGCCAGCAGCCCACTAGCGGGAGCAGGGACCCAGTACTTC.

The chain combines TRBV28 with TRBJ1-2; D perhaps matches TRBD1 (6 bases). The CDR3 runs to 14 residues. Germline lookup yields CDR1 MDHEN and CDR2 SYDVKM. Trimming took off 5 bases at V and 5 bases at J, with 15 bases between the two ends. CDR3 protein: CASSTDRSRYGYTF. CDR3 DNA: TGTGCCAGCAGTACTGACAGGAGCCGGTATGGCTACACCTTC.

This clone was seen just once. V and J are TRBV6-1 and TRBJ1-5, with D unresolved. This CDR3 contains 15 residues. The V end lost 2 bases, the J end lost 2 bases, and 10 bases lay between the germline ends. Germline V gives CDR1 MNHNS, CDR2 SASEGT. The CDR3 region is CASSESPRGNQPQHF. CDR3 bases: TGTGCCAGCAGTGAATCCCCCAGAGGCAATCAGCCCCAGCATTTT.

The rearrangement links TRBV28 to TRBJ1-3; 7 bases match TRBD1. The CDR3 sequence is 16 residues long. CDR1 is MDHEN, CDR2 SYDVKM, per germline. V was pared by 2 bases and J by 2 bases, with 6 bases of the junction left unmatched. The chain's CDR3 is CASSLGVDRTGNTIYF. The CDR3 region has the DNA TGTGCCAGCAGTTTAGGGGTGGACAGGACTGGAAACACCATATATTTT.